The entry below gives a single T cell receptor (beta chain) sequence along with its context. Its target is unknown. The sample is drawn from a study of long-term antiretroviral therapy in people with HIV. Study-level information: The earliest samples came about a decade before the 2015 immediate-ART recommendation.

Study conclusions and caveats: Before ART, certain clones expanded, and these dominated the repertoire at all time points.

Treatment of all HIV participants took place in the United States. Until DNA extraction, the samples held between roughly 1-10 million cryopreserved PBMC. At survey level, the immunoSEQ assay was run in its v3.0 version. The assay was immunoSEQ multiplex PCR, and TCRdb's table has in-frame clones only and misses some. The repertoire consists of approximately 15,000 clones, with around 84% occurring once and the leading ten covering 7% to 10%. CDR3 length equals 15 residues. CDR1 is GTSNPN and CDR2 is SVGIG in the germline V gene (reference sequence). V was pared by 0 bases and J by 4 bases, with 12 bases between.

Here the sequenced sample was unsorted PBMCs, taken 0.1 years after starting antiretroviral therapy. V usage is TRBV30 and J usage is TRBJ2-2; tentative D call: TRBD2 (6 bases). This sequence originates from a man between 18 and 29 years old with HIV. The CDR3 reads CAWSVGGGGTGELFF. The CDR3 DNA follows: TGTGCCTGGAGTGTCGGGGGAGGAGGCACCGGGGAGCTGTTTTTT.